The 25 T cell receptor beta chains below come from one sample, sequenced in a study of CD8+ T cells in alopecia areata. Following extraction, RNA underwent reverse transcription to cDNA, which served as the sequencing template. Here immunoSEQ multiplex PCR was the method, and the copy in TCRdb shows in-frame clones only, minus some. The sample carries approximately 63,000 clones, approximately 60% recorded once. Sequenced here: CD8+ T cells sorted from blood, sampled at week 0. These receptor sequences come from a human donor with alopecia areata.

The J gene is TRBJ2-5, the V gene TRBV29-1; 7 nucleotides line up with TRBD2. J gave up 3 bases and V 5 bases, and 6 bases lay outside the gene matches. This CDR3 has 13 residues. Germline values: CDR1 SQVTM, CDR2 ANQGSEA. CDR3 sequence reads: CSVPGLREETQYF. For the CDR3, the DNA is TGCAGCGTTCCGGGACTACGCGAAGAGACCCAGTACTTC.

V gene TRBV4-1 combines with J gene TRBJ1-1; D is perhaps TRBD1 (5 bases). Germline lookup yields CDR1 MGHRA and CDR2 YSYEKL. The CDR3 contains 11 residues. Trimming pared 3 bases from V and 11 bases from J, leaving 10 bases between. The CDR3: CASSQATVAFF. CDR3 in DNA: TGCGCCAGCAGCCAGGCGACAGTGGCTTTCTTT.

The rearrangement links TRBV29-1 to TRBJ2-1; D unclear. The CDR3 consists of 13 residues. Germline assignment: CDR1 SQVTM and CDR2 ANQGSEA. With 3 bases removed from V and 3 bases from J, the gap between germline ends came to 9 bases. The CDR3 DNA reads TGCAGCGTTGACACGGTTAACTACAATGAGCAGTTCTTC. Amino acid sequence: CSVDTVNYNEQFF.

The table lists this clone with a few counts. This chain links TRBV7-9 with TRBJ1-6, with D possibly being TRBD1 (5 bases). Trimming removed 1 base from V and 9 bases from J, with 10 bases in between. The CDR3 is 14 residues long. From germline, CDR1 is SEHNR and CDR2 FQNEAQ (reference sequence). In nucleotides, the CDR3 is TGTGCCAGCAGCTTAGGGCTGGGGGGTTCACCCCTCCACTTT. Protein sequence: CASSLGLGGSPLHF.

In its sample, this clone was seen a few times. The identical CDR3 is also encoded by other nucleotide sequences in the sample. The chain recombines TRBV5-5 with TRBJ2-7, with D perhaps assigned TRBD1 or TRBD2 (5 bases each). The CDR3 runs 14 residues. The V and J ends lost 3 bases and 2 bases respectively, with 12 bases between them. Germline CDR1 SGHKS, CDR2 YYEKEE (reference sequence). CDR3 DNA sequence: TGTGCCAGCAGCTGGGACGCGGCTACCTACGAGCAGTACTTC. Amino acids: CASSWDAATYEQYF. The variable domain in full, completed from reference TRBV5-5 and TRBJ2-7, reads DAGVTQSPTHLIKTRGQQVTLRCSPISGHKSVSWYQQVLGQGPQFIFQYYEKEERGRGNFPDRFSARQFPNYSSELNVNALLLGDSALYLCASSWDAATYEQYFGPGTRLTVT.

The CDR3 loop reads CASSFWVSQGLTEAFF. The CDR3 DNA sequence: TGTGCCAGCAGTTTTTGGGTCAGTCAGGGCCTCACTGAAGCTTTCTTT. J is TRBJ1-1 and V is TRBV28, with D possibly matching TRBD1 (5 bases). V lost 3 bases, J lost 4 bases, and 18 bases lay in between. The CDR3 totals 16 residues. Germline V CDR1 and CDR2: MDHEN, SYDVKM.

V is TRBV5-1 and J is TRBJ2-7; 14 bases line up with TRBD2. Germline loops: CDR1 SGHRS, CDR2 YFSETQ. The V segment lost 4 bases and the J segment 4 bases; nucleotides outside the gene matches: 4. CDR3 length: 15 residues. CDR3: CASSTGLAGGYEQYF. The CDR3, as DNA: TGCGCCAGCAGCACCGGACTAGCGGGGGGTTACGAGCAGTACTTC.

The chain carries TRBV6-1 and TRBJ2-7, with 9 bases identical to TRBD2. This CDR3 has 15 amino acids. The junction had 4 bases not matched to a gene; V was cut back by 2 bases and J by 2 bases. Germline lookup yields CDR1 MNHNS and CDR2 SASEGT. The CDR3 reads CASSETLAGTYEQYF. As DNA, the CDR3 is TGTGCCAGCAGTGAAACCCTAGCGGGAACCTACGAGCAGTACTTC.

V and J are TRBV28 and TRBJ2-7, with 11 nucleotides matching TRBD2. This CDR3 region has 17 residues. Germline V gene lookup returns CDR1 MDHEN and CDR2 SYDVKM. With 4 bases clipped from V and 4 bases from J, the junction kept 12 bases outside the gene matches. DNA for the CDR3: TGTGCCAGCAGTTCATTAACAACTAGCGGGAGCGTGTACGAGCAGTACTTC. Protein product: CASSSLTTSGSVYEQYF.

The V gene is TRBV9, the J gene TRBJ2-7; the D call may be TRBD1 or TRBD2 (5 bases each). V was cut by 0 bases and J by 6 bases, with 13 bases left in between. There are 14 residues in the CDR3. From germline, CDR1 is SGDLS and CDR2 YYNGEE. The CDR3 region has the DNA TGTGCCAGCAGCGTAGATCCGGGGACCCCCGAGCAGTACTTC. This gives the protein CASSVDPGTPEQYF. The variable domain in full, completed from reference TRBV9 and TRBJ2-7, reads DSGVTQTPKHLITATGQRVTLRCSPRSGDLSVYWYQQSLDQGLQFLIQYYNGEERAKGNILERFSAQQFPDLHSELNLSSLELGDSALYFCASSVDPGTPEQYFGPGTRLTVT.

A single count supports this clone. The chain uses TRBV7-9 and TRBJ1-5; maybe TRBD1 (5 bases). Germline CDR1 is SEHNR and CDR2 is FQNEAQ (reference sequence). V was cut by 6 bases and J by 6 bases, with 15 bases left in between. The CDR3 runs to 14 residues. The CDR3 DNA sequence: TGTGCCAGCAGTAGAACAGAGGGGATTCAGCCCCAGCATTTT. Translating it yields CASSRTEGIQPQHF.

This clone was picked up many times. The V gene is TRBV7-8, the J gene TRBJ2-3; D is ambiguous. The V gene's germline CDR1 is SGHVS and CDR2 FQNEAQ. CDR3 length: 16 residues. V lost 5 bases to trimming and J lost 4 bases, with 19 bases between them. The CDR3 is CASSPRLPGGADTQYF. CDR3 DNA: TGTGCCAGCAGCCCCCGGCTCCCGGGCGGCGCAGATACGCAGTATTTT.

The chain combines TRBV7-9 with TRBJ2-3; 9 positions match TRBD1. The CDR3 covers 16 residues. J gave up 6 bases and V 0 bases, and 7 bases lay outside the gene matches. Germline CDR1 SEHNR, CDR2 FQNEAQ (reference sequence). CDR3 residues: CASSLAPGQGSDTQYF. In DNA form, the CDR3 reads TGTGCCAGCAGCTTAGCCCCGGGACAGGGTTCGGATACGCAGTATTTT.

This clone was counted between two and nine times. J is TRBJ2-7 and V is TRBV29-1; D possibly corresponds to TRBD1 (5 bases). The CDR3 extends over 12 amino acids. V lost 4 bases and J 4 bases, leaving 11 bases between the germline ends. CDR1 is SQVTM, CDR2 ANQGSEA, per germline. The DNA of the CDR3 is TGCAGCGTTGGGACAACGCCGTACGAGCAGTACTTC. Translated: CSVGTTPYEQYF.

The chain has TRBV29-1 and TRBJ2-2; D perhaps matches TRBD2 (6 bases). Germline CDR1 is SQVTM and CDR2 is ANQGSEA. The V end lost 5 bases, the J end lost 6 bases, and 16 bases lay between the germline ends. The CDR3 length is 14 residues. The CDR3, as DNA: TGCAGCGTTTCCGGGACTCCACTCGCCGGGGAGCTGTTTTTT. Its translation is CSVSGTPLAGELFF.

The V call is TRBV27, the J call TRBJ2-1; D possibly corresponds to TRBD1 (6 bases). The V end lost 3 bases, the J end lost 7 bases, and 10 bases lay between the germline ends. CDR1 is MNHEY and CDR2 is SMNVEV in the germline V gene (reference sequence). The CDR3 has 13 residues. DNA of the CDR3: TGTGCCAGCAGTTTTCAGGGGTGGAATGAGCAGTTCTTC. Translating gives CASSFQGWNEQFF.

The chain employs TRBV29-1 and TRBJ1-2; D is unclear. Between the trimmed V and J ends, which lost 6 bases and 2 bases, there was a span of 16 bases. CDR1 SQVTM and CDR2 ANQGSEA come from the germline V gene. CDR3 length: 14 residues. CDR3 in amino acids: CSVPREAANYGYTF. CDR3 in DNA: TGCAGCGTCCCGCGGGAGGCTGCCAACTATGGCTACACCTTC.

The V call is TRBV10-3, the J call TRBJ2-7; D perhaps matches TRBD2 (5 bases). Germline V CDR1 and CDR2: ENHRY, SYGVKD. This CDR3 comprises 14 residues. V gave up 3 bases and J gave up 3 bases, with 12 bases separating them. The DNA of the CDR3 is TGTGCCATCAGTGACCCCGGGATTAACTACGAGCAGTACTTC. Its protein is CAISDPGINYEQYF.

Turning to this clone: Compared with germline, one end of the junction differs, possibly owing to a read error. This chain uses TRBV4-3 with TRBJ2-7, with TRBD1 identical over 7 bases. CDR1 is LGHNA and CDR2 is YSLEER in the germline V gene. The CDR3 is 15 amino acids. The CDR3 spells CASSLYRGPNYGQYF. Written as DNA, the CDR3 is TGCGCCAGCAGTCTGTACAGGGGTCCCAATTACGGGCAGTACTTC.

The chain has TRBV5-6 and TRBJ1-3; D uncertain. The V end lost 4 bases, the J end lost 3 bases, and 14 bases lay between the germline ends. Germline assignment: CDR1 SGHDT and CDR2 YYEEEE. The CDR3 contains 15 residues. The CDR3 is CASSPTREIGNTIYF. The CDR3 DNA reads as TGTGCCAGCAGCCCAACACGTGAGATTGGAAACACCATATATTTT.

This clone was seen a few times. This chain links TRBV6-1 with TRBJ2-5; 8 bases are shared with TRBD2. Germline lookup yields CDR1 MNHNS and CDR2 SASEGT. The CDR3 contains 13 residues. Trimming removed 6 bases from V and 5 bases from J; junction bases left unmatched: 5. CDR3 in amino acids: CASSRGGGETQYF. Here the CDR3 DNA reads TGTGCCAGCAGCCGGGGGGGCGGGGAGACCCAGTACTTC.

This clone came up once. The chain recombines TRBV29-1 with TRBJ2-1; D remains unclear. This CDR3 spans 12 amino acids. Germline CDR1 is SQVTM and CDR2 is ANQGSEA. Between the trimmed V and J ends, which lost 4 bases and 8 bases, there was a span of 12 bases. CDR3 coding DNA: TGCAGCGTTGTACCGGATGTGGATGAGCAGTTCTTC. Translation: CSVVPDVDEQFF.

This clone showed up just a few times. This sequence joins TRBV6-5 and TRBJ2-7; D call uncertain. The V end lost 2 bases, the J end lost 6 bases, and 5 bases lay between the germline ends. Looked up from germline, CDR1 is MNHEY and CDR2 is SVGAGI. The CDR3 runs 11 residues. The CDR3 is CASSYGAEQYF. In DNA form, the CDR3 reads TGTGCCAGCAGTTACGGTGCCGAGCAGTACTTC.

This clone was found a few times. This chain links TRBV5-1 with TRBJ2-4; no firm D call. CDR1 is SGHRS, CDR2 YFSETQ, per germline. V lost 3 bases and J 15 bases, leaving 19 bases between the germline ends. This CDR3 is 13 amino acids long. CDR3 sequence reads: CASSSGQADLWYF. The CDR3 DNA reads TGCGCCAGCAGCTCAGGCCAGGCAGACCTCTGGTACTTC.

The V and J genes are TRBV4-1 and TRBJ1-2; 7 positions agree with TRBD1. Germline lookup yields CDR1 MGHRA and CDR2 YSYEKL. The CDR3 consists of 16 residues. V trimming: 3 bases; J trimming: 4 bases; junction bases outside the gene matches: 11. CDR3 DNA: TGCGCCAGCAGCCAGACGCAAGGGACAGAAGCCTATGGCTACACCTTC. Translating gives CASSQTQGTEAYGYTF.